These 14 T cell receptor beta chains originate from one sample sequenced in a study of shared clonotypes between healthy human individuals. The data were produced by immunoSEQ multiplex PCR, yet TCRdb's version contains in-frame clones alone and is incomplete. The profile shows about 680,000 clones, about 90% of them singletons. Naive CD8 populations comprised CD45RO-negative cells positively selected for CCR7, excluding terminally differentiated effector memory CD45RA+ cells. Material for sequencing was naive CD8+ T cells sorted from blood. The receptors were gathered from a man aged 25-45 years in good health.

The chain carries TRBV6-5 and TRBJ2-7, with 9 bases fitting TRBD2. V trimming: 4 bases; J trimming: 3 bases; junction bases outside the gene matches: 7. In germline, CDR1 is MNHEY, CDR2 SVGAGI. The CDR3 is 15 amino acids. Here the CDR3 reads CASSFIAGVVYEQYF. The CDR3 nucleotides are TGTGCCAGCAGTTTTATAGCGGGAGTGGTCTACGAGCAGTACTTC.

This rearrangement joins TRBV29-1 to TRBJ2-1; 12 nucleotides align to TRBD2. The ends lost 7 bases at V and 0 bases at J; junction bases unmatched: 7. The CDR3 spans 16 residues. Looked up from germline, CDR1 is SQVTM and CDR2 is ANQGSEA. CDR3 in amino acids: CSAQGLAGSSYNEQFF. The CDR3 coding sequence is TGCAGCGCCCAGGGACTAGCGGGTAGCTCCTACAATGAGCAGTTCTTC.

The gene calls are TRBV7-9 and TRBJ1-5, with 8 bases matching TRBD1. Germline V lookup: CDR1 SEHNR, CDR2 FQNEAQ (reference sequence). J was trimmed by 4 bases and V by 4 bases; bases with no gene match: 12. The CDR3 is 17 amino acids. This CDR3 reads CASSSGTGPLGNQPQHF. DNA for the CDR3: TGTGCCAGCAGCTCCGGGACAGGCCCACTTGGGAATCAGCCCCAGCATTTT.

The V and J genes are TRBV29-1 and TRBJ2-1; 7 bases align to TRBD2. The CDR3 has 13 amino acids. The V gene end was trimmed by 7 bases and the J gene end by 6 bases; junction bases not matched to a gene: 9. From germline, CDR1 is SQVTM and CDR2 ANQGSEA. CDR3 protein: CSAAGLDPNEQFF. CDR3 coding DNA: TGCAGCGCCGCCGGACTAGACCCCAATGAGCAGTTCTTC.

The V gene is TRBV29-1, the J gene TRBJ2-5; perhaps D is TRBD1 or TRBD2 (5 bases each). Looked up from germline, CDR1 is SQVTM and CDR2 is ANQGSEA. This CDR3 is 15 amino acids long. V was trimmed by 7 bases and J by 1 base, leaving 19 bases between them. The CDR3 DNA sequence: TGCAGCGCGATAGACGCAGGGAGAACCCAAGAGACCCAGTACTTC. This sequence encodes CSAIDAGRTQETQYF.

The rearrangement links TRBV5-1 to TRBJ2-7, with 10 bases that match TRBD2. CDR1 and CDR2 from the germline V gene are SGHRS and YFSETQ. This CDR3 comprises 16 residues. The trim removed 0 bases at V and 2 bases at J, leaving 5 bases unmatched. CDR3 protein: CASSLGWTSGAYEQYF. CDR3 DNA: TGCGCCAGCAGCTTGGGGTGGACTAGCGGAGCCTACGAGCAGTACTTC.

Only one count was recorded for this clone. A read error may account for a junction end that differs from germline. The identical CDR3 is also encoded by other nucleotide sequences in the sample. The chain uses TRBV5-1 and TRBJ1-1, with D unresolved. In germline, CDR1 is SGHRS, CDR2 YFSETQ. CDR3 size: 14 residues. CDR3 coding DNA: TGCGCCAGCAGCTTGGAGTACAGCAACACTGAAGCCTTCTTT. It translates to CASSLEYSNTEAFF.

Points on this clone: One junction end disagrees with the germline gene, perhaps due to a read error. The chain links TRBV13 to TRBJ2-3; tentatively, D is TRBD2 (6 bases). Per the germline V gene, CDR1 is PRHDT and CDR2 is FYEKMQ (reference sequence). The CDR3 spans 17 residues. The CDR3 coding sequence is TGTGCCAGCAGCCTAGGAGTTGTGTGGACTAACACAGATACGCAGTATTTT. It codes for CASSLGVVWTNTDTQYF.

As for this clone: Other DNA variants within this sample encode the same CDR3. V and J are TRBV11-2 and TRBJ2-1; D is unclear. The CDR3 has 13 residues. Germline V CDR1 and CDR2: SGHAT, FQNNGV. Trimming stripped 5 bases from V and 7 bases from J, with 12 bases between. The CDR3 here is CASSDTPYNEQFF. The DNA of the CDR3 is TGTGCCAGCAGCGACACCCCGTATAATGAGCAGTTCTTC.

The CDR3 spells CASSFSVWGIATSEGLNEQFF. The CDR3, as DNA: TGCGCCAGCAGCTTCTCGGTGTGGGGAATCGCAACTAGCGAGGGTTTGAATGAGCAGTTCTTC. The rearrangement joins TRBV5-1 to TRBJ2-1; 7 positions match TRBD2. The V gene's germline CDR1 is SGHRS and CDR2 YFSETQ. Losses at the gene ends were 2 bases for V and 7 bases for J; bases not matched to a gene: 27. CDR3 length: 21 amino acids.

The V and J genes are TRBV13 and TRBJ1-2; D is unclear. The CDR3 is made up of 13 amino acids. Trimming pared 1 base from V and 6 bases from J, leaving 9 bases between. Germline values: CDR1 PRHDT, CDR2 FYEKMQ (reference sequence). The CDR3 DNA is TGTGCCAGCAGCTTAGAGACGTGGGATGGCTACACCTTC. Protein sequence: CASSLETWDGYTF.

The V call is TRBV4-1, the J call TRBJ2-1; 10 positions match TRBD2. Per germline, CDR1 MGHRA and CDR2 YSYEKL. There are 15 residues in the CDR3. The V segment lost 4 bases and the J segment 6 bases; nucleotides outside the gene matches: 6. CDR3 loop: CASSPSSGGFNEQFF. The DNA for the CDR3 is TGCGCCAGCAGCCCTTCTAGCGGGGGCTTCAATGAGCAGTTCTTC.

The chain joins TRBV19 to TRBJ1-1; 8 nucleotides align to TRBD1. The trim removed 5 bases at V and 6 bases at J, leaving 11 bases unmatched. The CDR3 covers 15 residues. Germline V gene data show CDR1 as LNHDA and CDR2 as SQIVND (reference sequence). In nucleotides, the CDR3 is TGTGCCAGTAGTGGAGGCGGACAGGGAGTGGCTGAAGCTTTCTTT. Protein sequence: CASSGGGQGVAEAFF.

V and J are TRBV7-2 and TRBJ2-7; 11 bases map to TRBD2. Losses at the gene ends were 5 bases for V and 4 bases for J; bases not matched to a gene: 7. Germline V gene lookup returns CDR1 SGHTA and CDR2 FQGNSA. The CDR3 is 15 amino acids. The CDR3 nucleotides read TGTGCCAGCAGCCGGCTAGCGGGAGGAACTTACGAGCAGTACTTC. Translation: CASSRLAGGTYEQYF. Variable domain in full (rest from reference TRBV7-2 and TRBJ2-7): GAGVSQSPSNKVTEKGKDVELRCDPISGHTALYWYRQSLGQGLEFLIYFQGNSAPDKSGLPSDRFSAERTGGSVSTLTIQRTQQEDSAVYLCASSRLAGGTYEQYFGPGTRLTVT.